This T cell receptor (beta chain) was retrieved from a study of blood T cell repertoires in COVID-19. Study background: Both acute and convalescent COVID-19 samples were obtained from the United States, Italy and Spain. T cells, B-cell-depleted T cells, or PBMCs provided the cDNA or gDNA that served as material.

V gave up 2 bases and J gave up 8 bases; unmatched junction bases: 9. Per the germline V gene, CDR1 is SGHKS and CDR2 is YYEKEE (reference sequence). The CDR3 covers 15 residues. Per the authors' pipeline: Amplification with reference gene primers provided the estimates of nucleated cell counts. Generated by immunoSEQ multiplex PCR, the TCRdb table keeps only in-frame clones and is missing some. The V and J calls and clone size are taken from that table; D and trimming were inferred from the DNA. The sample carries approximately 84,000 clones, more than 80% recorded once. The genes are TRBV5-5 and TRBJ2-1, with TRBD1 identical over 8 bases. The receptor comes from a woman aged 80 or over with acute or convalescent COVID-19. Sequencing was carried out using peripheral blood. In nucleotides, the CDR3 is TGTGCCAGCAGCTTTCTATCGGACAGGGACTATGAGCAGTTCTTC. It codes for CASSFLSDRDYEQFF.